These T cell receptor beta chains were read from a single sample in a study of blood T cell repertoires in COVID-19. The repertoire was sequenced with immunoSEQ multiplex PCR; TCRdb's copy has only in-frame clones and lacks some. The data show 110,000 or so clones, 75% to 90% seen once. The material sequenced was peripheral blood. These receptors were collected from a woman between 45 and 60 years old with acute or convalescent COVID-19. The CDR3 runs from the conserved cysteine through the conserved F or W. The D gene is left open where the match is weak.

CDR3 protein: CASSVMGQGNTIYF
D gene: .
V gene: TRBV2
CDR3 length: 14

CDR3 protein: CASSVRVDSNQPQHF
D gene: .
V gene: TRBV9
CDR3 length: 15

CDR3 protein: CASTQGSKNIQYF
D gene: .
V gene: TRBV6-5
CDR3 length: 13

CDR3 protein: CASSRSTPEAFF
D gene: .
V gene: TRBV28
CDR3 length: 12

CDR3 protein: CASSILGGEGKLFF
D gene: .
V gene: TRBV19
CDR3 length: 14

CDR3 protein: CASSLPGSHEQFF
D gene: .
V gene: TRBV12-3/TRBV12-4
CDR3 length: 13

CDR3 protein: CASSLIRDRNTEAFF
D gene: TRBD1
V gene: TRBV11-2
CDR3 length: 15

CDR3 protein: CASRYPTGRGEAFF
D gene: .
V gene: TRBV6-5
CDR3 length: 14

CDR3 protein: CASSLGLVGGSDQPQHF
D gene: TRBD1
V gene: TRBV7-2
CDR3 length: 17

CDR3 protein: CASGLAYQGLDTEAFF
D gene: .
V gene: TRBV12-5
CDR3 length: 16

CDR3 protein: CASSFDGEGAQETQYF
D gene: .
V gene: TRBV28
CDR3 length: 16

CDR3 protein: CATSRVDSQETQYF
D gene: .
V gene: TRBV15
CDR3 length: 14

CDR3 protein: CAIRGNAGETQYF
D gene: .
V gene: TRBV10-3
CDR3 length: 13

CDR3 protein: CASSTLYGYTF
D gene: .
V gene: TRBV19
CDR3 length: 11

CDR3 protein: CASSPSGGTGYTF
D gene: .
V gene: TRBV25-1
CDR3 length: 13

CDR3 protein: CASSQDHHGSAFSYEQYF
D gene: .
V gene: TRBV4-3
CDR3 length: 18

CDR3 protein: CASSSSPGFGTLNYGYTF
D gene: .
V gene: TRBV28
CDR3 length: 18

CDR3 protein: CATSDIGTGGHEQYF
D gene: TRBD1
V gene: TRBV24-1
CDR3 length: 15

CDR3 protein: CATTGGPKAEAFF
D gene: TRBD1
V gene: TRBV10-3
CDR3 length: 13

CDR3 protein: CASSIRDSTYNEQFF
D gene: TRBD1
V gene: TRBV19
CDR3 length: 15

CDR3 protein: CASSGINSPLHF
D gene: .
V gene: TRBV28
CDR3 length: 12

CDR3 protein: CATSDQRDGYYEQYF
D gene: TRBD2
V gene: TRBV24-1
CDR3 length: 15

CDR3 protein: CASSLVGVNVADEQFF
D gene: .
V gene: TRBV28
CDR3 length: 16

CDR3 protein: CATSETTSGARVTGELFF
D gene: TRBD2
V gene: TRBV24-1
CDR3 length: 18

CDR3 protein: CVTKQGLYGYTF
D gene: .
V gene: TRBV27
CDR3 length: 12

CDR3 protein: CASSLAVKGLQFF
D gene: .
V gene: TRBV7-6
CDR3 length: 13

CDR3 protein: CASSLFVQGNQPQHF
D gene: .
V gene: TRBV7-2
CDR3 length: 15

CDR3 protein: CASSVSPGTGTATNEKLFF
D gene: TRBD1
V gene: TRBV9
CDR3 length: 19

CDR3 protein: CASSLRVEVGQENSNYGYTF
D gene: TRBD1
V gene: TRBV7-6
CDR3 length: 20

CDR3 protein: CASSLRAREYGYTF
D gene: .
V gene: TRBV7-2
CDR3 length: 14

CDR3 protein: CATSRKPGLAGDMEQFF
D gene: TRBD2
V gene: TRBV15
CDR3 length: 17

CDR3 protein: CASSSQGEQGYTF
D gene: TRBD1
V gene: TRBV5-1
CDR3 length: 13

CDR3 protein: CASSPILTVRASKGYTF
D gene: .
V gene: TRBV2
CDR3 length: 17

CDR3 protein: CASTIGHGHYGYTF
D gene: .
V gene: TRBV28
CDR3 length: 14

CDR3 protein: CSARSYNEQFF
D gene: .
V gene: TRBV20-1
CDR3 length: 11

CDR3 protein: CAWRWDSEGIKVVGDQYF
D gene: .
V gene: TRBV30
CDR3 length: 18

CDR3 protein: CASSSLGAGNSGPLNEQFF
D gene: .
V gene: TRBV28
CDR3 length: 19

CDR3 protein: CASSLTGFLKNEQYF
D gene: .
V gene: TRBV5-5
CDR3 length: 15

CDR3 protein: CASSPYTGELFF
D gene: .
V gene: TRBV9
CDR3 length: 12

CDR3 protein: CASSSFGTDTQYF
D gene: .
V gene: TRBV7-2
CDR3 length: 13

CDR3 protein: CASSQDSGNYEQYF
D gene: .
V gene: TRBV4-3
CDR3 length: 14

CDR3 protein: CASSWDSSRETQYF
D gene: .
V gene: TRBV10-2
CDR3 length: 14